Following are 32 T cell receptor beta chains from one sample sequenced in a study of blood T cells in healthy people across ages. For the second PCR, which ran for about 7 to 11 cycles, a sample-barcoded 5' primer and a J-beta primer mix were used. TCRdb re-called the 5' RACE reads with MiXCR, one entry per CDR3 protein. Of about 1,500,000 distinct CDR3 sequences listed, 25% to 30% are singletons. The sample was blood. These receptors came from a woman aged 25 to 39 in good health.

This clonotype appeared a few times. The chain recombines TRBV2 with TRBJ2-5; D could derive from TRBD1 or TRBD2 (5 bases each). The V end was cut by 2 bases, the J end by 2 bases, with 9 bases between. The CDR3 has 14 residues. From germline, CDR1 is SNHLY and CDR2 FYNNEI. CDR3 coding DNA: TGTGCCAGCAGTGAACAGGGCGGGCAAGAGACCCAGTACTTC. Its protein is CASSEQGGQETQYF.

This clonotype was counted a few times. V usage is TRBV5-1 and J usage is TRBJ2-4, with TRBD1 matching over 7 bases. The V and J ends lost 0 bases and 5 bases, in that order; junction bases with no gene match: 8. This CDR3 comprises 16 residues. Germline CDR1 is SGHRS and CDR2 is YFSETQ. The CDR3 coding sequence is TGCGCCAGCAGCTTGGAAGGGACAGCTTTTCAAAACATTCAGTACTTC. Its translation is CASSLEGTAFQNIQYF.

This clonotype has only a few counts. The J gene is TRBJ2-5, the V gene TRBV9, with TRBD2 matching over 7 bases. Per germline, CDR1 SGDLS and CDR2 YYNGEE. The CDR3 totals 13 residues. V shed 7 bases and J 2 bases; nucleotides not matched to a gene: 5. This CDR3 reads CASGGDSQETQYF. The CDR3 nucleotides are TGTGCCAGCGGGGGGGACTCTCAAGAGACCCAGTACTTC.

The V and J genes are TRBV20-1 and TRBJ2-1; perhaps TRBD2 as D (6 bases). CDR1 and CDR2 (germline): DFQATT, SNEGSKA (reference sequence). The CDR3 sequence is 15 residues long. V gave up 3 bases and J gave up 3 bases, with 15 bases separating them. CDR3 in amino acids: CSASPQRRGYNEQFF. As DNA, the CDR3 is TGCAGTGCTAGTCCCCAACGGCGGGGCTACAATGAGCAGTTCTTC.

This clonotype was detected many times. This sequence joins TRBV7-2 and TRBJ2-7; tentatively, D is TRBD2 (6 bases). The V end lost 5 bases, the J end lost 3 bases, and 11 bases lay between the germline ends. The length of the CDR3 is 13 residues. Germline V gives CDR1 SGHTA, CDR2 FQGNSA. CDR3 protein: CASSRGEFYEQYF. CDR3 DNA sequence: TGTGCCAGCAGCCGCGGGGAGTTCTACGAGCAGTACTTC.

The chain has TRBV20-1 and TRBJ1-6, with D hard to call. Trimming shortened V by 6 bases and J by 9 bases, and 15 bases separated the two germline ends. The CDR3 has 13 residues. The germline CDR1 and CDR2 sequences are DFQATT and SNEGSKA (reference sequence). CDR3 region: CSAQRGDGSPLHF. Here the CDR3 DNA reads TGCAGTGCGCAACGAGGCGACGGTTCACCCCTCCACTTT.

The rearrangement links TRBV9 to TRBJ2-2, with a weak D call TRBD1 (5 bases). The V and J ends lost 2 bases and 4 bases respectively, with 12 bases between them. Germline assignment: CDR1 SGDLS and CDR2 YYNGEE. The CDR3 loop spans 15 amino acids. The CDR3 sequence: CASSVQGKGTGELFF. CDR3 nucleotide sequence: TGTGCCAGCAGCGTTCAGGGAAAGGGCACCGGGGAGCTGTTTTTT.

A remark on this clonotype: Germline is not matched at one junction end, which may reflect a read error. The chain recombines TRBV5-1 with TRBJ2-3; 8 bases fit TRBD2. The CDR3 runs to 15 residues. Germline V lookup: CDR1 SGHRS, CDR2 YFSETQ. The CDR3 nucleotides read TGCGACAGCAGCATTAGCGGGGCCCGCACAGATGCGCAGTATTTT. Its translation is CDSSISGARTDAQYF.

This clonotype was observed many times. The chain employs TRBV30 and TRBJ2-2; a weak D match, TRBD2 (6 bases). The germline V gene has CDR1 GTSNPN and CDR2 SVGIG (reference sequence). The CDR3 runs 12 residues. The germline V and J ends were trimmed by 3 bases and 6 bases, with 8 bases remaining between them. The CDR3 nucleotides read TGTGCCTGGAGGACGGGAGCCGGGGAGCTGTTTTTT. It is translated as CAWRTGAGELFF.

The chain carries TRBV6-5 and TRBJ1-2, with D possibly TRBD1 on 5 matching bases. From germline, CDR1 is MNHEY and CDR2 SVGAGI. V lost 11 bases, J lost 8 bases, and 21 bases lay in between. CDR3 length: 13 amino acids. The CDR3 reads CASHPGGGLGYTF. DNA for the CDR3: TGTGCCTCCCACCCGGGCGGGGGACTCGGCTACACCTTC.

For the CDR3, the DNA is TGCGCCAGCGGGTACAGGGGGCACACCGGGGAGCTGTTTTTT. Its translation: CASGYRGHTGELFF. V and J are TRBV5-1 and TRBJ2-2; TRBD1 aligns across 9 bases. V trimming: 7 bases; J trimming: 3 bases; junction bases outside the gene matches: 4. The CDR3 contains 14 residues. Germline V gene lookup returns CDR1 SGHRS and CDR2 YFSETQ.

On this clonotype itself: At one boundary the junction diverges from the germline segment, which might be a read error. As DNA, the CDR3 is TGTGCCGGCAGTCTAAGGTCCGGGGAGCAGTACTTC. This translates into CAGSLRSGEQYF. This chain links TRBV2 with TRBJ2-7, with D hard to call. The length of the CDR3 is 12 residues. The germline V gene has CDR1 SNHLY and CDR2 FYNNEI. Supplemented by reference TRBV2 and TRBJ2-7, the full variable domain reads EPEVTQTPSHQVTQMGQEVILRCVPISNHLYFYWYRQILGQKVEFLVSFYNNEISEKSEIFDDQFSVERPDGSNFTLKIRSTKLEDSAMYFCAGSLRSGEQYFGPGTRLTVT.

This chain joins TRBV6-2 or TRBV6-3 and TRBJ1-5, with no clear D. The CDR3 loop spans 14 amino acids. V was clipped by 5 bases and J by 1 base, with 9 bases between them. In germline, CDR1 is MNHEY, CDR2 SVGEGT. The CDR3 region has the DNA TGTGCCAGCAGTCCGCGTCGGAGCAATCAGCCCCAGCATTTT. Translation gives CASSPRRSNQPQHF.

V is TRBV20-1 and J is TRBJ1-5; D is ambiguous. Germline V gene lookup returns CDR1 DFQATT and CDR2 SNEGSKA (reference sequence). V lost 0 bases and J 10 bases, leaving 16 bases between the germline ends. The CDR3 extends over 14 amino acids. DNA for the CDR3: TGCAGTGCTAGAGAGGGCGGCGGGAGATCACCCCAGCATTTT. Protein sequence: CSAREGGGRSPQHF.

Concerning this clonotype itself: A much larger clone lies one base from this, so it may be a read error. The rearrangement uses TRBV5-5 and TRBJ2-5; no clear D. CDR1 and CDR2 (germline): SGHKS, YYEKEE (reference sequence). This CDR3 is built from 16 residues. The CDR3 spells CAGSLAGLQAVETQYF. The CDR3 nucleotides read TGTGCCGGCAGCTTGGCCGGCCTACAAGCTGTGGAGACCCAGTACTTC.

In DNA form, the CDR3 reads TGTGCCAACACTACCCAGGGGTACGAGCAGTACTTC. Its translation: CANTTQGYEQYF. This rearrangement joins TRBV28 to TRBJ2-7; possibly TRBD1 for D (6 bases). CDR3 length equals 12 residues. Trimming took off 10 bases at V and 4 bases at J, with 14 bases between the two ends. The germline V gene encodes CDR1 MDHEN and CDR2 SYDVKM.

This chain joins TRBV28 and TRBJ1-1; tentatively, D is TRBD1 (6 bases). With 6 bases removed from V and 7 bases from J, the gap between germline ends came to 12 bases. This CDR3 is built from 12 residues. Germline lookup yields CDR1 MDHEN and CDR2 SYDVKM. The CDR3 sequence is CASRTGLGEAFF. The CDR3 DNA reads as TGTGCCAGCAGAACAGGGCTGGGTGAAGCTTTCTTT.

The chain employs TRBV14 and TRBJ2-7; perhaps TRBD2 as D (5 bases). The germline V and J ends were trimmed by 1 base and 0 bases, with 13 bases remaining between them. The CDR3 is 16 amino acids. CDR1 and CDR2 (germline): SGHDN, FVKESK. The CDR3 protein is CASSQVEAGASYEQYF. The CDR3 DNA follows: TGTGCCAGCAGCCAAGTGGAGGCAGGTGCCTCCTACGAGCAGTACTTC.

In this sample, this clonotype turned up a few times. The chain recombines TRBV11-2 with TRBJ2-7; 7 nucleotides match TRBD2. The J call is in doubt because the DNA end fits TRBJ2-5 better. The CDR3 consists of 16 residues. CDR1 and CDR2 from the germline V gene are SGHAT and FQNNGV. The DNA of the CDR3 is TGTGCCAGCAGCTTAGGGGGGGGACTCTCGTGGCAGACCCAGTACTTC. It codes for CASSLGGGLSWQTQYF.

This clonotype was recorded a few times. The CDR3 reads CSASGGGHSYEQYF. In nucleotides, the CDR3 is TGCAGTGCTAGTGGGGGGGGCCACTCCTACGAGCAGTACTTC. This chain uses TRBV20-1 with TRBJ2-7; D is possibly TRBD2 (7 bases). The V and J ends lost 3 bases and 0 bases respectively, with 12 bases between them. The CDR3 is 14 amino acids. Per the germline V gene, CDR1 is DFQATT and CDR2 is SNEGSKA (reference sequence).

The V gene is TRBV6-1, the J gene TRBJ2-7; 11 positions match TRBD1. The germline V gene encodes CDR1 MNHNS and CDR2 SASEGT. CDR3 length: 15 residues. The V gene end was trimmed by 11 bases and the J gene end by 1 base; junction bases not matched to a gene: 10. Written as DNA, the CDR3 is TGTGCCGTTAACCAGGGGACAGGGGGTTCCTACGAGCAGTACTTC. This codes for CAVNQGTGGSYEQYF.

The rearrangement links TRBV5-1 to TRBJ1-6; D not resolved. This CDR3 is built from 13 residues. Germline V CDR1 and CDR2: SGHRS, YFSETQ. V lost 4 bases and J 10 bases, leaving 12 bases between the germline ends. The CDR3 sequence: CASSLIEKSPLHF. CDR3 nucleotide sequence: TGCGCCAGCAGCCTCATAGAAAAATCACCCCTCCACTTT.

The table lists this clonotype with many counts. This sequence joins TRBV28 and TRBJ2-7; 9 bases map to TRBD1. Per germline, CDR1 MDHEN and CDR2 SYDVKM. Trimming took 6 bases from V and 4 from J; bases not matched to a gene: 10. CDR3 size: 15 residues. The CDR3 nucleotides read TGTGCCAGCAGACATTATCTGGGACAGGGTTACGAGCAGTACTTC. Its protein is CASRHYLGQGYEQYF.

V usage is TRBV18 and J usage is TRBJ1-2, with D possibly TRBD1 on 5 matching bases. Germline-derived CDR1 and CDR2 are KGHSH and LQKENI. The CDR3 loop spans 14 amino acids. V lost 0 bases and J 5 bases, leaving 10 bases between the germline ends. This chain's CDR3 is CASSPPAGKYGYTF. The CDR3 region has the DNA TGTGCCAGCTCACCACCGGCAGGGAAGTATGGCTACACCTTC.

The chain joins TRBV7-9 to TRBJ2-1; TRBD2 agrees at 8 bases. CDR1 is SEHNR, CDR2 FQNEAQ, per germline (reference sequence). CDR3 length: 15 residues. J gave up 8 bases and V 0 bases, and 6 bases lay outside the gene matches. In DNA, the CDR3 is TGTGCCAGCAGCTTAGCCCAGCGGGAGAGTGATGAGCAGTTCTTC. Its protein is CASSLAQRESDEQFF.

The genes are TRBV6-5 and TRBJ2-3; TRBD1 might be the D (5 bases). The germline V gene has CDR1 MNHEY and CDR2 SVGAGI. V shed 0 bases and J shed 3 bases, with 13 bases lying between them. The CDR3 spans 16 residues. The CDR3 DNA sequence: TGTGCCAGCAGTTACTCGGACAAACCGGCGACAGATACGCAGTATTTT. Amino acids: CASSYSDKPATDTQYF.

This chain joins TRBV3-1 and TRBJ2-1; 12 positions agree with TRBD2. The DNA end lines up better with TRBJ2-7; the J call may be wrong. From germline, CDR1 is LGHDT and CDR2 YNNKEL (reference sequence). This CDR3 comprises 15 residues. The CDR3, as DNA: TGTGCCAGCAGGCCGACTAGCGGGGGTTACAATGAGCAGTACTTC. This codes for CASRPTSGGYNEQYF.

This clonotype was picked up many times. V and J are TRBV29-1 and TRBJ2-7; 11 positions agree with TRBD2. This CDR3 is 13 amino acids long. The junction had 5 bases not matched to a gene; V was cut back by 8 bases and J by 2 bases. Germline V lookup: CDR1 SQVTM, CDR2 ANQGSEA. CDR3 nucleotide sequence: TGCAGCTCGGTAGCGGGGGGGACCTACGAGCAGTACTTC. Residues: CSSVAGGTYEQYF.

This clonotype was seen a handful of times. A single base separates this from a much larger clone, so it may be a read error. The DNA for the CDR3 is TGTGCCATCAGTGAGCTCGGACAGGAGGAGACGGGGACACCCCTCCACTTT. Its translation: CAISELGQEETGTPLHF. The rearrangement joins TRBV10-3 to TRBJ1-6, with 7 bases that match TRBD1. The ends lost 2 bases at V and 11 bases at J; junction bases unmatched: 15. The CDR3 loop spans 17 amino acids. Germline CDR1 reads ENHRY; CDR2 reads SYGVKD.

This clonotype was counted between two and nine times. The rearrangement joins TRBV14 to TRBJ2-5; D remains unclear. The CDR3 extends over 13 amino acids. The ends were cut back, 2 bases at V and 3 bases at J, with 7 bases in the middle. In germline, CDR1 is SGHDN, CDR2 FVKESK. CDR3 loop: CASSQRTEETQYF. The CDR3 DNA reads TGTGCCAGCAGCCAACGGACGGAAGAGACCCAGTACTTC.

The chain carries TRBV2 and TRBJ2-7; no definite D call. The germline V gene has CDR1 SNHLY and CDR2 FYNNEI. This CDR3 comprises 15 residues. V was cut by 6 bases and J by 2 bases, with 17 bases left in between. CDR3 protein: CASRDLVVAPYEQYF. The CDR3 region has the DNA TGTGCCAGCAGGGATCTCGTAGTAGCCCCCTACGAGCAGTACTTC. Filled out from reference TRBV2 and TRBJ2-7, the complete variable domain reads EPEVTQTPSHQVTQMGQEVILRCVPISNHLYFYWYRQILGQKVEFLVSFYNNEISEKSEIFDDQFSVERPDGSNFTLKIRSTKLEDSAMYFCASRDLVVAPYEQYFGPGTRLTVT.

This clonotype was counted a few times. The chain links TRBV27 to TRBJ1-2; 7 bases align to TRBD1. CDR1 is MNHEY, CDR2 SMNVEV, per germline (reference sequence). The V and J ends lost 6 bases and 3 bases, in that order; junction bases with no gene match: 10. This CDR3 comprises 15 residues. The CDR3 region has the DNA TGTGCCAGCAGAACCGTAGGGGGCGCGGACTATGGCTACACCTTC. Translating gives CASRTVGGADYGYTF.